The table lists the clone carrying this T cell receptor (beta chain) with many counts. Antigen: not known. TCRdb recomputed calls from the 5' RACE reads with MiXCR, one row per CDR3 protein. The sample shows approximately 890,000 distinct CDR3 sequences, approximately 13% of them seen only once. The data stem from a study of identical twins. Study-level points and caveats: These conclusions were based on statistical analysis (cross-sectional, not following the same donors). Among beta out-of-frame sequences, excess sharing between twins appeared weaker.

There are 14 residues in the CDR3. The V gene end was trimmed by 1 base and the J gene end by 7 bases; junction bases not matched to a gene: 5. CDR1 and CDR2 from the germline V gene are SGHRS and YFSETQ. These data were also filed under a second study, of yellow fever vaccine responses in identical twins.

Sequenced input: PBMCs. This clonotype originated in a woman between 18 and 29 years old in good health. This chain connects TRBV5-1 to TRBJ1-2; 9 bases map to TRBD1. CDR3 protein: CASSLTGGAFGYTF. The CDR3 DNA reads as TGCGCCAGCAGCTTGACAGGGGGCGCGTTTGGCTACACCTTC.